The T cell receptor (beta chain) under discussion was sequenced for a study of cytomegalovirus exposure and HLA in healthy donors. Study results and limitations: No immune exposure information besides CMV serostatus was available. It is likely that the observed cluster of highly shared sequence variants was a sequencing artifact. Earlier analysis looked at TCR beta V segments, and most were productive about 87% or about 30% of the time.

The primer mix had 60 Vbeta and 13 Jbeta primers. Clones were read by immunoSEQ multiplex PCR, and TCRdb kept only the in-frame ones, dropping some. In the table there are 60,000 to 75,000 clones, approximately 73% of which are singletons. On this clone: Its matching antigen is unknown.

CDR1 and CDR2 from the germline V gene are SGHNT and YYREEE (reference sequence). The CDR3 is made up of 16 amino acids. V trimming: 3 bases; J trimming: 2 bases; junction bases outside the gene matches: 4. The chain uses TRBV5-4 and TRBJ2-5; 13 bases are shared with TRBD2. This TCR derives from a man over 45 in good health and CMV-seronegative. Specimen: PBMCs. The CDR3 region is CASSSTSGGPQETQYF. DNA of the CDR3: TGTGCCAGCAGCTCGACTAGCGGGGGGCCACAAGAGACCCAGTACTTC. Variable domain in full (rest from reference TRBV5-4 and TRBJ2-5): ETGVTQSPTHLIKTRGQQVTLRCSSQSGHNTVSWYQQALGQGPQFIFQYYREEENGRGNFPPRFSGLQFPNYSSELNVNALELDDSALYLCASSSTSGGPQETQYFGPGTRLLVL.